These T cell receptor beta chains were read from a single sample in a study of blood T cell repertoires in COVID-19. TCRdb's copy holds only in-frame clones and misses some; the assay was immunoSEQ multiplex PCR. The sample includes some 66,000 clones, about 91% of them seen just once. The sample consisted of peripheral blood. Source of these receptors: a human donor in a cohort sampled during active COVID-19. Each CDR3 is given with its conserved first and last residue. D genes are given only for firm matches. Not every row has a clone size; where given, it reads once, few, many or a size class.

V gene	J gene	clone size	D gene	CDR3 length	CDR3 protein	CDR3 DNA
TRBV28	TRBJ1-2	.	TRBD1	14	CASRKTGTGVGDTF	TGTGCCAGCAGGAAAACCGGGACAGGGGTCGGTGACACCTTC
TRBV19	TRBJ2-7	.	TRBD1	16	CASSAIPGQGGYEQYF	TGTGCCAGTAGTGCGATACCGGGACAGGGGGGCTACGAGCAGTACTTC
TRBV15	TRBJ2-7	few	.	20	CATSRDLRLPKPGHGYEQYF	TGTGCCACCAGCAGAGATTTGAGATTGCCGAAACCGGGACACGGCTACGAGCAGTACTTC
TRBV27	TRBJ1-1	.	.	12	CASSSTVSEAFF	TGTGCCAGCAGTTCTACAGTCTCCGAAGCTTTCTTT
TRBV4-2	TRBJ2-1	.	TRBD2	15	CASSQLAGVYNEQFF	TGTGCCAGCAGCCAACTAGCGGGGGTTTACAATGAGCAGTTCTTC
TRBV7-2	TRBJ1-1	.	TRBD1	14	CASSLKGAGTEAFF	TGTGCCAGCAGCTTGAAGGGGGCGGGCACTGAAGCTTTCTTT
TRBV2	TRBJ1-1	.	.	12	CASISMNTEAFF	TGTGCCAGCATCAGTATGAACACTGAAGCTTTCTTT
TRBV6-1	TRBJ2-7	.	TRBD1	14	CASSETGGFSEQYF	TGTGCCAGCAGTGAGACAGGGGGGTTCTCCGAGCAGTACTTC
TRBV25-1	TRBJ1-3	.	.	14	CASSELRGGNTIYF	TGTGCCAGCAGTGAATTAAGAGGGGGAAACACCATATATTTT
TRBV28	TRBJ1-6	.	.	16	CASIGAGRSYNSPLHF	TGTGCCAGCATTGGCGCAGGCCGCTCCTATAATTCACCCCTCCACTTT
TRBV11-1	TRBJ1-1	.	.	13	CASSLEANTEAFF	TGTGCCAGCAGCTTAGAAGCGAACACTGAAGCTTTCTTT
TRBV19	TRBJ2-3	.	.	9	CERLDTQYF	TGTGAACGGTTGGATACGCAGTATTTT
TRBV11-1	TRBJ2-5	few	.	12	CASSLERATQYF	TGTGCCAGCAGCTTAGAGAGAGCAACCCAGTACTTC
TRBV18	TRBJ1-2	once	.	14	CASSPLDSPMGYTF	TGTGCCAGCTCACCGTTGGACAGCCCAATGGGCTACACCTTC
TRBV5-1	TRBJ2-7	.	.	14	CASSLAGDNYEQYF	TGCGCCAGCAGCTTGGCAGGGGACAACTACGAGCAGTACTTC
TRBV7-3	TRBJ2-4	once	.	13	CASSLARGDIQYF	TGTGCCAGCAGCTTAGCTCGGGGAGACATTCAGTACTTC
TRBV28	TRBJ2-4	.	.	16	CASSAPGSLAKNIQYF	TGTGCCAGCAGTGCCCCCGGGTCTCTAGCCAAAAACATTCAGTACTTC
TRBV19	TRBJ1-1	.	TRBD1	11	CASRWTGEAFF	TGTGCCAGTAGGTGGACAGGAGAAGCTTTCTTT
TRBV5-6	TRBJ2-3	few	TRBD2	18	CASSLDSGGPWSTDTQYF	TGTGCCAGCAGCTTGGATAGCGGGGGCCCCTGGAGCACAGATACGCAGTATTTT
TRBV7-9	TRBJ2-5	.	TRBD2	15	CASSLVLAGAETQYF	TGTGCCAGCAGCTTAGTACTAGCGGGAGCCGAGACCCAGTACTTC
TRBV5-1	TRBJ2-1	once	TRBD2	18	CASSLGTSGSSRHNEQFF	TGCGCCAGCAGCTTGGGGACTAGCGGGAGTAGCCGTCACAATGAGCAGTTCTTC
TRBV7-8	TRBJ1-4	.	.	16	CASSPAVGNYNEKLFF	TGTGCCAGCAGCCCCGCAGTCGGGAACTATAATGAAAAACTGTTTTTT
TRBV7-9	TRBJ1-4	.	TRBD1	14	CASSLDRVYEKLFF	TGTGCCAGCAGCTTGGACAGGGTCTACGAAAAACTGTTTTTT
TRBV5-1	TRBJ2-2	.	TRBD2	16	CASSFQGGRPTGELFF	TGCGCCAGCAGCTTTCAAGGCGGGAGACCCACCGGGGAGCTGTTTTTT
TRBV19	TRBJ2-2	.	.	14	CATAEDANTGELFF	TGTGCCACCGCGGAAGACGCGAACACCGGGGAGCTGTTTTTT
TRBV19	TRBJ2-7	.	.	15	CASSMGGTPSYEQYF	TGTGCCAGTAGTATGGGCGGGACCCCCTCCTACGAGCAGTACTTC
TRBV19	TRBJ1-5	.	.	15	CASSKRTPQDQPQHF	TGTGCCAGTAGTAAACGGACACCACAGGATCAGCCCCAGCATTTT
TRBV27	TRBJ2-1	.	.	14	CASSSGGRHNEQFF	TGTGCCAGCAGTTCCGGGGGTCGACACAATGAGCAGTTCTTC
TRBV23-1	TRBJ2-2	.	TRBD1	14	CASSPGQGPGELFF	TGCGCCAGCAGTCCGGGACAGGGCCCCGGGGAGCTGTTTTTT
TRBV6-2/TRBV6-3	TRBJ2-1	.	.	14	CASSYLGRYNEQFF	TGTGCCAGCAGTTACCTAGGCAGATACAATGAGCAGTTCTTC
TRBV7-9	TRBJ2-3	few	TRBD2	12	CASSFEAGAQYF	TGTGCCAGCAGCTTTGAAGCGGGAGCGCAGTATTTT
TRBV18	TRBJ1-2	.	.	13	CASSPRTASGYTF	TGTGCCAGCTCACCACGCACAGCTTCTGGCTACACCTTC
TRBV28	TRBJ1-1	few	.	10	CATYDRLAFF	TGTGCCACCTACGACAGGTTGGCTTTCTTT
TRBV2	TRBJ1-2	.	TRBD1	15	CASSELVTGADGYTF	TGTGCCAGCAGTGAACTGGTGACAGGGGCGGATGGCTACACCTTC
TRBV29-1	TRBJ1-2	.	TRBD1	11	CSGQGEGGYTF	TGCAGCGGACAGGGGGAAGGTGGCTACACCTTC
TRBV5-4	TRBJ1-2	.	.	14	CASSLPGVNYGYTF	TGTGCCAGCAGCTTGCCAGGGGTCAACTATGGCTACACCTTC
TRBV15	TRBJ1-5	.	.	15	CATSRDLQGNQPQHF	TGTGCCACCAGCAGAGATCTGCAGGGGAATCAGCCCCAGCATTTT
TRBV7-9	TRBJ1-3	.	.	15	CASSLGTSSGNTIYF	TGTGCCAGCAGCTTAGGGACAAGCTCTGGAAACACCATATATTTT
TRBV7-7	TRBJ2-3	.	TRBD2	15	CASSLGLASTDTQYF	TGTGCTAGCAGCCTCGGACTAGCAAGCACAGATACGCAGTATTTT
TRBV7-2	TRBJ2-1	.	.	16	CASSLAVGGSYNEQFF	TGTGCCAGCAGCTTAGCGGTCGGAGGCTCCTACAATGAGCAGTTCTTC
TRBV7-2	TRBJ1-1	.	TRBD1	14	CASSFLTGGTEAFF	TGTGCCAGCAGCTTCCTCACAGGGGGCACTGAAGCTTTCTTT
TRBV23-1	TRBJ2-7	.	TRBD2	18	CASSQEEVGLAVGHEQYF	TGCGCCAGCAGTCAAGAGGAAGTGGGACTAGCGGTGGGCCACGAGCAGTACTTC
TRBV18	TRBJ2-2	.	TRBD1	16	CASSPQGQGGRGELFF	TGTGCCAGCTCACCACAGGGACAGGGAGGACGCGGGGAGCTGTTTTTT
TRBV19	TRBJ2-3	.	.	13	CASSLLASDTQYF	TGTGCCAGTAGTCTTCTAGCGTCCGATACGCAGTATTTT
TRBV7-8	TRBJ2-2	.	TRBD1	14	CASSFGTGSGELFF	TGTGCCAGCAGTTTCGGGACAGGGAGCGGGGAGCTGTTTTTT
TRBV20-1	TRBJ2-5	.	.	14	CSASRQDNQETQYF	TGCAGTGCTAGTAGGCAAGACAATCAAGAGACCCAGTACTTC
TRBV20-1	TRBJ2-4	.	TRBD2	14	CSASLASGRNIQYF	TGCAGTGCTAGTCTGGCTAGCGGGAGGAACATTCAGTACTTC
TRBV10-3	TRBJ2-7	.	.	12	CAIRDYPAEQYF	TGTGCCATCAGGGACTATCCCGCCGAACAGTACTTC
TRBV5-4	TRBJ1-1	once	TRBD1	14	CASSDRGSLTEAFF	TGTGCCAGCAGCGACAGGGGGAGCCTCACTGAAGCTTTCTTT
TRBV30	TRBJ2-1	.	TRBD2	16	CAWSVPSGRAYSEQFF	TGTGCCTGGAGTGTCCCTAGCGGGAGGGCCTATAGTGAGCAGTTCTTC
TRBV6-5	TRBJ1-2	once	TRBD1	14	CASSWTGYAEGYTF	TGTGCCAGCAGTTGGACAGGGTACGCTGAGGGCTACACCTTC
TRBV11-2	TRBJ2-7	.	.	15	CASSLVQGIPYEQYF	TGTGCCAGCAGCTTAGTGCAGGGTATCCCCTACGAGCAGTACTTC